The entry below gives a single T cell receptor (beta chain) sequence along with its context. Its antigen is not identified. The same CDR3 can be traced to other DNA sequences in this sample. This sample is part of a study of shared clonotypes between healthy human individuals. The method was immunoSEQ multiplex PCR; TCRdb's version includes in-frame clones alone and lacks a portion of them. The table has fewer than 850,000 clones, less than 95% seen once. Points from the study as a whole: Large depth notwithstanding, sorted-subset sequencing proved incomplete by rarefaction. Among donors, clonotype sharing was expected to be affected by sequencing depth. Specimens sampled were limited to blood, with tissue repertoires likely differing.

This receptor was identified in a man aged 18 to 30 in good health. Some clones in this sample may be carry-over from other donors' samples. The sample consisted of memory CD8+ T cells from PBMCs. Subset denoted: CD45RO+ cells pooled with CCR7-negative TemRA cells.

CDR3 in DNA: TGTGCCAGTAACCTAAACACTGAAGCTTTCTTT. It codes for CASNLNTEAFF. J is TRBJ1-1 and V is TRBV19, with D unresolved. The CDR3 loop spans 11 amino acids. Germline CDR1 reads LNHDA; CDR2 reads SQIVND (reference sequence). Trimming took 7 bases from V and 2 from J, leaving 5 bases between them.